This entry concerns a single T cell receptor (beta chain). The data originate from a study of blood T cell repertoires in COVID-19. V trimming: 3 bases; J trimming: 8 bases; junction bases outside the gene matches: 15. Germline V lookup: CDR1 SGHNT, CDR2 YYREEE (reference sequence). The CDR3 totals 16 residues. TCRdb's copy holds only in-frame clones and misses some; the assay was immunoSEQ multiplex PCR. The sample holds 300,000 to 350,000 clones, 87% seen once. The V gene is TRBV5-4, the J gene TRBJ2-7, with 9 nucleotides matching TRBD1. The sample comprised peripheral blood. This TCR derives from a man younger than 40 with COVID-19, enrolled during active disease. CDR3 DNA: TGTGCCAGCAGCTCGAACTCCGGGACAGGGCCGTTCAAGCAGTACTTC. It encodes CASSSNSGTGPFKQYF.